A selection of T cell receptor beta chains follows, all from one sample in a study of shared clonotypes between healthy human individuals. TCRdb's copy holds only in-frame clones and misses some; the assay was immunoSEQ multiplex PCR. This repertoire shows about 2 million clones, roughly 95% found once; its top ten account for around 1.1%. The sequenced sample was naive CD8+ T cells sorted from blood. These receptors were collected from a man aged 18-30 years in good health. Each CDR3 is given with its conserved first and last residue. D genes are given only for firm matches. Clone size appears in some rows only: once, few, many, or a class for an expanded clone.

TGTGCCAGCAGCTTAGTTTCGGGAGGGAGGGAGACCCAGTACTTC,CASSLVSGGRETQYF,TRBV7-9,.,TRBD2,TRBJ2-5
TGTGCCAGCAGTAGGACAGGAAACACCGGGGAGCTGTTTTTT,CASSRTGNTGELFF,TRBV2,.,TRBD1,TRBJ2-2
TGTGCCAGCAGTTTTGACGGACTGAGCTCCTACGAGCAGTACTTC,CASSFDGLSSYEQYF,TRBV27,.,.,TRBJ2-7
TGCGCCAGCAGCCAAGTCGGGGGGTGGCACGAGCAGTACTTC,CASSQVGGWHEQYF,TRBV4-1,.,TRBD2,TRBJ2-7
TGTGCCAGCAGCTCTGGGTCGGCAAGTTTTAACACTGAAGCTTTCTTT,CASSSGSASFNTEAFF,TRBV11-2,.,.,TRBJ1-1
TGTGCCAGCAGTGATACGGGACTAGCGGGGGGCCCCGCCGTCACAGATACGCAGTATTTT,CASSDTGLAGGPAVTDTQYF,TRBV6-1,.,TRBD2,TRBJ2-3
TGTGCCAGCAGCTTAGAACTAGCGCTCGAGCAGTTCTTC,CASSLELALEQFF,TRBV13,.,TRBD2,TRBJ2-1
TGTGCCAGCAGCTTAGACACGGAGACCGTCGCGAACACCGGGGAGCTGTTTTTT,CASSLDTETVANTGELFF,TRBV7-6,.,.,TRBJ2-2
TGTGCCAGCACCGGAAGCCTGAACACTGAAGCTTTCTTT,CASTGSLNTEAFF,TRBV6-1,.,.,TRBJ1-1
TGTGCCAGCAGTCAAGGACTAGCGGGGGGGCTTTTGGAGACCCAGTACTTC,CASSQGLAGGLLETQYF,TRBV28,.,TRBD2,TRBJ2-5
TGCGCCAGCAGCCAAGCTCTGGGGACCAACTATGGCTACACCTTC,CASSQALGTNYGYTF,TRBV4-1,.,.,TRBJ1-2
TGTGCCAGCAGCCCCTCTCGTAGACAGGGGCACACCGGGGAGCTGTTTTTT,CASSPSRRQGHTGELFF,TRBV7-3,.,TRBD1,TRBJ2-2
TGTGCCAGTATGGGGGAATCCTTCCACTATGGCTACACCTTC,CASMGESFHYGYTF,TRBV19,.,.,TRBJ1-2
TGTGCCTGGGCGGGAAACTCTGGAAACACCATATATTTT,CAWAGNSGNTIYF,TRBV30,few,.,TRBJ1-3
TGTGCCAGCAGCCTTTCAGCTTATTCCTACGAGCAGTACTTC,CASSLSAYSYEQYF,TRBV6-5,.,.,TRBJ2-7
TGTGCCAGCAGTGAATCGGGAGGGTGGACAGCGAGGGATACGCAGTATTTT,CASSESGGWTARDTQYF,TRBV2,.,TRBD2,TRBJ2-3
TGTGCCAGCAGTCCGGGACTAGCGAGTTACAATGAGCAGTTCTTC,CASSPGLASYNEQFF,TRBV28,.,TRBD2,TRBJ2-1
TGTGCCAGCAGCTTAGAACAGGGGGCCTCCACTTTCCCCACAGATACGCAGTATTTT,CASSLEQGASTFPTDTQYF,TRBV7-9,.,TRBD1,TRBJ2-3
TGTGCCAGCAGCTCCGACCCAACCGGACTAGCAACCACAGATACGCAGTATTTT,CASSSDPTGLATTDTQYF,TRBV11-2,.,TRBD2,TRBJ2-3
TGTGCCAGCAGTGACTCGTACTACGACAATGAGCAGTTCTTC,CASSDSYYDNEQFF,TRBV6-4,once,.,TRBJ2-1
TGTGCCAGCAGCTCCGCCGGGACTGGCTACACAGATACGCAGTATTTT,CASSSAGTGYTDTQYF,TRBV5-6,.,.,TRBJ2-3
TGTGCCAGCAGCCAGCGGACAGGGGTTATTCAGCCCCAGCATTTT,CASSQRTGVIQPQHF,TRBV5-6,once,TRBD1,TRBJ1-5
TGTGCCAGCAGCCCCGGGGGTAGCGACACCATATATTTT,CASSPGGSDTIYF,TRBV28,.,.,TRBJ1-3
TGTGCCAGCAGTTTGGACGGACAGGGCTACGAGCAGTACTTC,CASSLDGQGYEQYF,TRBV27,.,TRBD1,TRBJ2-7
TGTGCCAGCAGCAGCGACCTTACAGGGAGGTCTCCCACCGGGGAGCTGTTTTTT,CASSSDLTGRSPTGELFF,TRBV7-9,once,.,TRBJ2-2
TGTGCCAGCAGCTTGGCGGGCAACTCCTACGAGCAGTACTTC,CASSLAGNSYEQYF,TRBV5-4,.,.,TRBJ2-7
TGTGCCAGCGCCCAGGGGTTTGATGAAAAACTGTTTTTT,CASAQGFDEKLFF,TRBV9,.,.,TRBJ1-4
TGTGCCAGCTCCCGGGGAGGGTCTAGCACAGATACGCAGTATTTT,CASSRGGSSTDTQYF,TRBV7-9,.,TRBD2,TRBJ2-3
TGTGCCAGTAGTCAGAACAGGTACACTGAAGCTTTCTTT,CASSQNRYTEAFF,TRBV19,.,.,TRBJ1-1
TGCAGCGTCGGACAGGGGGCCGCCTACGAGCAGTACTTC,CSVGQGAAYEQYF,TRBV29-1,few,TRBD1,TRBJ2-7
TGTGCCAGCAGCCCGGACGGTTGGGAGACCCAGTACTTC,CASSPDGWETQYF,TRBV7-9,.,.,TRBJ2-5
TGCGCCAGCAGCCAAGATCAAAGATTCGAGCAGTTCTTC,CASSQDQRFEQFF,TRBV4-1,.,.,TRBJ2-1
TGTGCCAGCAGAAGACAGGGGGCAAGTGAAGCTTTCTTT,CASRRQGASEAFF,TRBV28,.,TRBD1,TRBJ1-1
TGTGCCATCAGCACAGACAGGGACACTGAAGCTTTCTTT,CAISTDRDTEAFF,TRBV10-3,.,TRBD1,TRBJ1-1
TGTGCCAGCAGCGGTGAGCCCAAGCAACAAAGTCGGGCCAACGTCCTGACTTTC,CASSGEPKQQSRANVLTF,TRBV11-2,.,.,TRBJ2-6
TGTGCCAGCAACCTCGGTGGGACAGAGAATTCACCCCTCCACTTT,CASNLGGTENSPLHF,TRBV28,.,TRBD1,TRBJ1-6
TGTGCCAGCAGCGTTGGGCAGACCTACGAGCAGTACTTC,CASSVGQTYEQYF,TRBV9,.,.,TRBJ2-7
TGTGCCAGCAGTCCTCCGTACCAAGAGACCCAGTACTTC,CASSPPYQETQYF,TRBV28,.,.,TRBJ2-5
TGTGCCAGCAGCTTACTCAATCAGCCCCAGCATTTT,CASSLLNQPQHF,TRBV5-8,.,.,TRBJ1-5
TGTGCCAGCAGCTTTGGAGAGCTGGATGGTTCACCCCTCCACTTT,CASSFGELDGSPLHF,TRBV5-4,.,.,TRBJ1-6